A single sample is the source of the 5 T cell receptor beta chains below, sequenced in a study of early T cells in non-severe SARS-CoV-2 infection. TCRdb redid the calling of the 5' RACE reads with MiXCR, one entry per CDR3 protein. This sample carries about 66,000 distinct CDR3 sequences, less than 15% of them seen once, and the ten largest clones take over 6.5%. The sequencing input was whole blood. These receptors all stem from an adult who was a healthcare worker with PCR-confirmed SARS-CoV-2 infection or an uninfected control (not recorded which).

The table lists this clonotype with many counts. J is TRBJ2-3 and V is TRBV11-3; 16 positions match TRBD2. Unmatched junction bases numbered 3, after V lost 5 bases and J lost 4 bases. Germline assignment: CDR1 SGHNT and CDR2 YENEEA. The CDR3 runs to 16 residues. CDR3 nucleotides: TGTGCCAGCAGCCCGGGACTAGCGGGAGGGTCAGATACGCAGTATTTT. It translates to CASSPGLAGGSDTQYF.

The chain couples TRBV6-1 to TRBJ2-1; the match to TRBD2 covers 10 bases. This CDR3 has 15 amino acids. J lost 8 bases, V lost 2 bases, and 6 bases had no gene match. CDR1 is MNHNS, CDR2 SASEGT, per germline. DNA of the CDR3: TGTGCCAGCAGTGAAAGGACTAGCGGAGGTTATGAGCAGTTCTTC. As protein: CASSERTSGGYEQFF.

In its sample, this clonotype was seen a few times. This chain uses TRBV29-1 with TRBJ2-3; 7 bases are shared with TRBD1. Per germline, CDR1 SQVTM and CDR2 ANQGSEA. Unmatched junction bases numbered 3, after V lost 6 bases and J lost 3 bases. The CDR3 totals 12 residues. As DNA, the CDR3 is TGCAGCGTCAGACAGGGTACAGATACGCAGTATTTT. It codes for CSVRQGTDTQYF.

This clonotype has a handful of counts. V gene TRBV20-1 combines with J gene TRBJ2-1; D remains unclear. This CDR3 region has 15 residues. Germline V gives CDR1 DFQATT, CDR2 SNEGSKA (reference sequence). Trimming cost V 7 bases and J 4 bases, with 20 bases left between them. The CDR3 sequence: CSGESVDSKYNEQFF. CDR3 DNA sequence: TGCAGTGGTGAGAGCGTGGATAGTAAATACAATGAGCAGTTCTTC.

The CDR3 sequence is CSAEDGSGANVLTF. The CDR3 bases are TGCAGCGCTGAGGACGGCTCTGGGGCCAACGTCCTGACTTTC. The chain couples TRBV29-1 to TRBJ2-6; unclear D gene. Looked up from germline, CDR1 is SQVTM and CDR2 is ANQGSEA. The CDR3 contains 14 residues. V was pared by 7 bases and J by 0 bases, with 10 bases between.